The source of this T cell receptor beta chain is a study of identifying expanded T cells in peripheral blood. The study, taken as a whole, reports: Roughly two-week clone count variance significantly increased as total template count grew. About 1.2 clones differed between technical replicates, versus around 16 and 19 over time.

Of note for this clone: Its antigen is currently unknown.

No infections or other immune events were documented during collection. From germline, CDR1 is SGDLS and CDR2 YYNGEE. This CDR3 has 14 residues. Unmatched junction bases numbered 4, after V lost 0 bases and J lost 5 bases. Sequencing used immunoSEQ multiplex PCR; TCRdb keeps in-frame clones, though not all of them. This table has tens of thousands of clones, 70% to 90% appearing once. The origin of this receptor is a person aged 18 to 69 in good health. This chain uses TRBV9 with TRBJ1-1; 7 bases fit TRBD1. The sequencing sample was made of blood. CDR3 residues: CASSVGQGWTEAFF. CDR3 sequence (DNA): TGTGCCAGCAGCGTAGGACAGGGCTGGACTGAAGCTTTCTTT. Drawing the rest from reference TRBV9 and TRBJ1-1, the complete variable domain is DSGVTQTPKHLITATGQRVTLRCSPRSGDLSVYWYQQSLDQGLQFLIQYYNGEERAKGNILERFSAQQFPDLHSELNLSSLELGDSALYFCASSVGQGWTEAFFGQGTRLTVV.